This TCR beta chain was obtained from a study of Ad26.COV2.S vaccination and SARS-CoV-2 variants. Assay: immunoSEQ multiplex PCR; the TCRdb copy retains only in-frame clones and omits some. Found here are 500,000 or so clones, roughly 87% of them singletons; the top ten hold about 2.5%. Treatment: approximately 18 received Ad26.COV2.S at low or high dose, single or two shots; roughly 5 received placebo; per-sample allocation not given. Sampling took place 63 days after the first vaccine or placebo injection. The source is a person aged 18-65 years who received the Ad26.COV2.S COVID-19 vaccine or a placebo. Here the sequenced sample was peripheral blood, taken in a trial of Ad26.COV2.S vaccine versus placebo.

Here the CDR3 reads CASSKIGREHPYEQYF. The CDR3 bases are TGTGCCAGCAGCAAAATAGGCAGGGAGCACCCCTACGAGCAGTACTTC. The chain has TRBV21-1 and TRBJ2-7. TRBV21-1 is a documented pseudogene. The CDR3 is 16 amino acids.